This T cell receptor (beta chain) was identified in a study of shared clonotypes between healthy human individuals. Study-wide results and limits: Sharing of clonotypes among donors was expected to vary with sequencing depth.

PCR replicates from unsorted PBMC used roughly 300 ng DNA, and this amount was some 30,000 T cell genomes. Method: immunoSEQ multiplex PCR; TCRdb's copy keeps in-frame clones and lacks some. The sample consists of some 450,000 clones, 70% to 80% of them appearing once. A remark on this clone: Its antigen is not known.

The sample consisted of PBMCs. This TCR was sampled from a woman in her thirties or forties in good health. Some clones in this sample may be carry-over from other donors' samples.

CDR3 region: CASSRGEITDTQYF. The DNA of the CDR3 is TGTGCCAGCTCACGCGGGGAAATCACAGATACGCAGTATTTT. This chain connects TRBV18 to TRBJ2-3; tentatively, D is TRBD2 (6 bases). Trimming shortened V by 4 bases and J by 2 bases, and 10 bases separated the two germline ends. The CDR3 extends over 14 amino acids. Germline V gives CDR1 KGHSH, CDR2 LQKENI.